Reported below is one TCR beta chain. Its specificity is not known. These data originate in a study of cytotoxic CD8 clonotypes in ibrutinib-treated CLL. Some clones are missing from TCRdb's copy, which holds only in-frame ones; the method was immunoSEQ multiplex PCR. The table lists about 140,000 clones, around 76% of them singletons, with about 4.7% in the top ten. Study findings and constraints: Sustained-remission and progressing patients had different sampling times.

Per the germline V gene, CDR1 is SGHTA and CDR2 is FQGNSA. Trimming removed 3 bases from V and 2 bases from J; junction bases left unmatched: 1. The length of the CDR3 is 14 residues. J is TRBJ2-1 and V is TRBV7-2; 7 bases are shared with TRBD1. The sample in question was PBMCs, obtained after 24 months of ibrutinib treatment. This receptor was obtained from a human donor with chronic lymphocytic leukemia. CDR3 nucleotide sequence: TGTGCCAGCAGCTTTGGGACAGCCTACAATGAGCAGTTCTTC. Translation: CASSFGTAYNEQFF.